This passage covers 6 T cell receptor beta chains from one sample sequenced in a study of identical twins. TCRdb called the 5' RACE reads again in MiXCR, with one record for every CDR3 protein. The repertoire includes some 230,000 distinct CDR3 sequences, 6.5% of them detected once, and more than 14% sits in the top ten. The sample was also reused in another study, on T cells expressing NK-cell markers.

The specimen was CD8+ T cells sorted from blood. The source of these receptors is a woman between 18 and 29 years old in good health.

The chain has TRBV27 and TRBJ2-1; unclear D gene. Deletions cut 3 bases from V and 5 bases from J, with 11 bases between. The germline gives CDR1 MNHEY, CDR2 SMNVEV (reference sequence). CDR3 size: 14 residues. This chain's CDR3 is CASSFGSQNNEQFF. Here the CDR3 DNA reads TGTGCCAGCAGTTTTGGAAGTCAGAACAATGAGCAGTTCTTC.

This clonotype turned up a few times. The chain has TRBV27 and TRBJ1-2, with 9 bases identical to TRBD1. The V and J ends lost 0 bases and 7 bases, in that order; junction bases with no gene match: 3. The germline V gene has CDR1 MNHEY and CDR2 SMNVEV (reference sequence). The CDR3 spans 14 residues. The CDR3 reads CASSLSGQGRGYTF. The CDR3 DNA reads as TGTGCCAGCAGTTTATCGGGACAGGGACGTGGCTACACCTTC.

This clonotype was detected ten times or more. For the CDR3, the DNA is TGCGCCAGCAGCCAAGAACCTCGCACGGTCTACAATGAGCAGTTCTTC. Residues: CASSQEPRTVYNEQFF. The chain recombines TRBV4-3 with TRBJ2-1; no clear D. Germline V gives CDR1 LGHNA, CDR2 YSLEER. CDR3 length: 16 residues. V was clipped by 0 bases and J by 3 bases, with 12 bases between them.

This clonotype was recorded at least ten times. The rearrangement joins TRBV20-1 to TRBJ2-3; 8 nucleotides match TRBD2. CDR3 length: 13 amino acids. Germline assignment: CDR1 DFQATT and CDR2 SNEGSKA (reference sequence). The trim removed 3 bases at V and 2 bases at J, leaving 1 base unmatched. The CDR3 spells CSASGRDTDTQYF. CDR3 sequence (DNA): TGCAGTGCTAGCGGGAGGGACACAGATACGCAGTATTTT.

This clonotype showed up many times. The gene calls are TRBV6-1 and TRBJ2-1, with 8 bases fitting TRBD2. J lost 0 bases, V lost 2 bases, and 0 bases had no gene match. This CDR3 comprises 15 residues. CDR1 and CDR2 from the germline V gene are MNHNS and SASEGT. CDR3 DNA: TGTGCCAGCAGTGAACTAGCGGGCTCCTACAATGAGCAGTTCTTC. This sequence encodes CASSELAGSYNEQFF.

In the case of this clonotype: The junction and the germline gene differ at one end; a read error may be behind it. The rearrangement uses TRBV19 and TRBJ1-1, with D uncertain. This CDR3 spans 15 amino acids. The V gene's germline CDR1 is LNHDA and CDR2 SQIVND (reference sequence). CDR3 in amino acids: CASRERDTVKTEAFF. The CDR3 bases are TGTGCCAGTAGAGAAAGGGATACAGTGAAGACTGAAGCTTTCTTT. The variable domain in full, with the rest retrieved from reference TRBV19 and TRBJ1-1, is DGGITQSPKYLFRKEGQNVTLSCEQNLNHDAMYWYRQDPGQGLRLIYYSQIVNDFQKGDIAEGYSVSREKKESFPLTVTSAQKNPTAFYLCASRERDTVKTEAFFGQGTRLTVV.